Described below is a single TCR beta chain sequence and its context. Its cognate antigen is unknown. The data originate from a study of T cell repertoires in cytomegalovirus infection. TCRdb analysed the reads with MiXCR anew, one entry per CDR3 protein. The table includes roughly 990,000 distinct CDR3 sequences, around 30% detected once. After removal of 0 bases from V and 5 bases from J, the junction contained 20 bases not matched to a gene. Per the germline V gene, CDR1 is SGHDT and CDR2 is YYEEEE. The CDR3 sequence is 21 residues long. The chain joins TRBV5-6 to TRBJ1-5; 10 bases fit TRBD1. This TCR came from a human donor in good health (CMV status not recorded). Some clones in this sample may be carry-over from other donors' samples. Sequencing used cultured CD8+ T cells from PBMCs, obtained from culture after CMV antigen stimulation. The CDR3 protein is CASSLEMLSSGQGIVYQPQHF. DNA of the CDR3: TGTGCCAGCAGCTTGGAGATGTTGTCTTCGGGACAGGGGATAGTCTATCAGCCCCAGCATTTT.